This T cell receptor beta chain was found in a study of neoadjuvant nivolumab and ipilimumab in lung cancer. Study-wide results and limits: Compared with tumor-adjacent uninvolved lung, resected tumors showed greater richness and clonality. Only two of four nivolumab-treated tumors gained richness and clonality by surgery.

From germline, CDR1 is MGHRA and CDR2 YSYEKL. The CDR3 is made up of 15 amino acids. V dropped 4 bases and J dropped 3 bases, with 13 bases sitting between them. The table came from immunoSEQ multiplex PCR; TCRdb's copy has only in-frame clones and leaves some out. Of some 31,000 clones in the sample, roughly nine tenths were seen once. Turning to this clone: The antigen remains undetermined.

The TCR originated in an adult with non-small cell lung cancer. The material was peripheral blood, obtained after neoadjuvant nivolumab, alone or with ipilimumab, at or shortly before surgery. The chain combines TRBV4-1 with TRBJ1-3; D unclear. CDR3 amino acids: CASSRGSILGNTIYF. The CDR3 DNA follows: TGCGCCAGCAGCCGCGGGAGTATCCTTGGAAACACCATATATTTT.